This TCR beta chain was obtained from a study of glioma-infiltrating T cells. Looked up from germline, CDR1 is MNHEY and CDR2 is SVGEGT. The CDR3 is 14 amino acids. Trimming took off 5 bases at V and 2 bases at J, with 13 bases between the two ends. About this clonotype: A clone one base away is much larger, so this may be a read error. In this CDR3 the conserved last residue, phenylalanine or tryptophan, is missing, so a read error is likely.

TCR alpha and beta CDR3 regions were amplified from RNA using iRepertoire nested multiplex PCR. Input was 100-400 ng of tissue mRNA or PBMC total RNA. In TCRdb, the multiplex PCR reads were re-called with MiXCR into one record per CDR3 protein. Among about 180,000 distinct CDR3 sequences listed, about 46% were seen once. This receptor was identified in a human donor with low-grade glioma or glioblastoma, undergoing nonglioma brain surgery, or in good health (not recorded which). The sample consisted of glioma tissue, nonneoplastic brain tissue, or PBMCs (not recorded which). The chain employs TRBV6-2 or TRBV6-3 and TRBJ2-7; possible D gene TRBD1, 6 bases. CDR3: CASSENRETYEQYL. The CDR3 nucleotides read TGTGCCAGCAGTGAAAACAGGGAGACCTACGAGCAGTACCTC.